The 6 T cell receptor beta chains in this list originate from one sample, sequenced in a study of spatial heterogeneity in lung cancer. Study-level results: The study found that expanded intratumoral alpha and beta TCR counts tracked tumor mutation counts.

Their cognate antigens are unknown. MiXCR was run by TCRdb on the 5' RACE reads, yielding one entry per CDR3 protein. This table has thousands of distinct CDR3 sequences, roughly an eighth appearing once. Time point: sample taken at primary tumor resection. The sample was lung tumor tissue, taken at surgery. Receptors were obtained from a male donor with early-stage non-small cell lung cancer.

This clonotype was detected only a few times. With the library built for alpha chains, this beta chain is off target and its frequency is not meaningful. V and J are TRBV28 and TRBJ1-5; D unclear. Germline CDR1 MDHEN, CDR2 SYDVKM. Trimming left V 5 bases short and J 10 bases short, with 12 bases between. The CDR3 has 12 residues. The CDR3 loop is CASSEQVDPQHF. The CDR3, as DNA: TGTGCCAGCAGTGAGCAGGTCGACCCCCAGCATTTT.

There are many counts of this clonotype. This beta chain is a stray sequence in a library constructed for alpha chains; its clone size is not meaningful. The chain's CDR3 is CASSREAGNEQFF. The CDR3 region has the DNA TGTGCCAGCTCACGAGAAGCGGGCAATGAGCAGTTCTTC. The rearrangement links TRBV18 to TRBJ2-1, with a possible D match to TRBD2 (6 bases). CDR1 is KGHSH, CDR2 LQKENI, per germline. CDR3 length: 13 residues. V lost 4 bases and J lost 6, with 10 bases in between.

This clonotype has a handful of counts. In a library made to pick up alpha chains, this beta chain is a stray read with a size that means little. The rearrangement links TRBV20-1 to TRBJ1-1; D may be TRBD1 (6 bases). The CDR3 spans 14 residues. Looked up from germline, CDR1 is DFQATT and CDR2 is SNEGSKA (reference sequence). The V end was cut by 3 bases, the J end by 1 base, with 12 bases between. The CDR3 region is CSAREGVQNTEAFF. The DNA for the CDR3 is TGCAGTGCTAGGGAGGGGGTACAGAACACTGAAGCTTTCTTT.

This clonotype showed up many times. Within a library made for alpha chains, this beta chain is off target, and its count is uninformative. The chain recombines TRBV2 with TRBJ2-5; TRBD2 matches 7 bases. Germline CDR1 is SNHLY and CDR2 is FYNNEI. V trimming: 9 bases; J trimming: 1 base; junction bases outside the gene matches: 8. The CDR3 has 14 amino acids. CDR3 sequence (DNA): TGTGCCAGAGGCGCGGGAGCGACCCAAGAGACCCAGTACTTC. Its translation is CARGAGATQETQYF. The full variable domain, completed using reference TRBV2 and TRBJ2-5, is EPEVTQTPSHQVTQMGQEVILRCVPISNHLYFYWYRQILGQKVEFLVSFYNNEISEKSEIFDDQFSVERPDGSNFTLKIRSTKLEDSAMYFCARGAGATQETQYFGPGTRLLVL.

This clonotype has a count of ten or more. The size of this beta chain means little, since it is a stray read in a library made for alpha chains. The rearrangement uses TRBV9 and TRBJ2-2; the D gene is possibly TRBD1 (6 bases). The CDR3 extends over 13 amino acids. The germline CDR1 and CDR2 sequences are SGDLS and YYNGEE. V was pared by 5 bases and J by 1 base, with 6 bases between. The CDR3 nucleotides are TGTGCCAGCAGGGACAGGAACACCGGGGAGCTGTTTTTT. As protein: CASRDRNTGELFF.

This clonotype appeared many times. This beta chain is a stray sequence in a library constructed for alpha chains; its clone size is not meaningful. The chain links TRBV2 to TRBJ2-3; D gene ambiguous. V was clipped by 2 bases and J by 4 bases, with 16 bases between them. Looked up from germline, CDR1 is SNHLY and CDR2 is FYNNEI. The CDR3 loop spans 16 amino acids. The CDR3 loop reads CASSEWSARFADTQYF. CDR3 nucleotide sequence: TGTGCCAGCAGTGAATGGTCAGCTAGGTTTGCAGATACGCAGTATTTT.